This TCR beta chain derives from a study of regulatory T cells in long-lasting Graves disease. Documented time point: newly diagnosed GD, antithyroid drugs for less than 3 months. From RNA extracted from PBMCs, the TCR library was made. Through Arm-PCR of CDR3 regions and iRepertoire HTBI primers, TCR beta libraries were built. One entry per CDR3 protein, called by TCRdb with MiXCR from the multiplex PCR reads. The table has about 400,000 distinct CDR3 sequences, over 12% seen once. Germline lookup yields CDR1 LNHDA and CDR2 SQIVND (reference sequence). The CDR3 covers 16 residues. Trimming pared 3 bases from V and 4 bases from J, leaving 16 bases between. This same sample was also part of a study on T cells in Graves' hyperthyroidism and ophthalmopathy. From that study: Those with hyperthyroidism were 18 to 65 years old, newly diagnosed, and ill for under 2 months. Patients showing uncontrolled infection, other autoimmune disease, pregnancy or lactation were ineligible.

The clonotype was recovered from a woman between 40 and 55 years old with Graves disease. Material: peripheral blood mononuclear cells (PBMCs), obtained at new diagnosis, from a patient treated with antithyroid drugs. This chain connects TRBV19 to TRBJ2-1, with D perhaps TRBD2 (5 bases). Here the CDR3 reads CASSIPLGSGYNEQFF. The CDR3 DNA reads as TGTGCCAGTAGTATCCCACTAGGGTCGGGGTACAATGAGCAGTTCTTC. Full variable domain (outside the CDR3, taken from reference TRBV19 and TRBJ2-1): DGGITQSPKYLFRKEGQNVTLSCEQNLNHDAMYWYRQDPGQGLRLIYYSQIVNDFQKGDIAEGYSVSREKKESFPLTVTSAQKNPTAFYLCASSIPLGSGYNEQFFGPGTRLTVL.